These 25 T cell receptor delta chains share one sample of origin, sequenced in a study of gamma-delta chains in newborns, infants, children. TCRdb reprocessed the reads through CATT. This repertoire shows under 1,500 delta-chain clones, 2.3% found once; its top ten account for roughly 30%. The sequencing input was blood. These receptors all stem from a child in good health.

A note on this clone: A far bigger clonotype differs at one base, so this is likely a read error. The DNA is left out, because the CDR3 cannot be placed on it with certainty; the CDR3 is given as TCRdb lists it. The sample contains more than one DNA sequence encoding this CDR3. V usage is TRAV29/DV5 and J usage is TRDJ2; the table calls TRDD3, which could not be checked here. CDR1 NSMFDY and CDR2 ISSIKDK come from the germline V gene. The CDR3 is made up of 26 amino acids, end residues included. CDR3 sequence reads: CSVLLCSKRTLSCNRDWATLTAQLFF.

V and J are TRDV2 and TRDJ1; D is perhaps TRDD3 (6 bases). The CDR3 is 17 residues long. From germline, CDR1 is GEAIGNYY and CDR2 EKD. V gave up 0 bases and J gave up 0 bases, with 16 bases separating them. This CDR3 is CACDTVGGQHYTDKLIF. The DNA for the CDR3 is TGTGCCTGTGACACCGTAGGGGGACAACACTACACCGATAAACTCATCTTT.

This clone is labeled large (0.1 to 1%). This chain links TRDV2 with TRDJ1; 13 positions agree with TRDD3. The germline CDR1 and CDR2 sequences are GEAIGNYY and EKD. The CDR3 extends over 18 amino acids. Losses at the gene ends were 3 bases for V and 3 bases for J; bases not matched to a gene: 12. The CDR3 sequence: CACDSLLGDTQEADKLIF. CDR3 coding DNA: TGTGCCTGTGACTCGCTACTGGGGGATACGCAAGAGGCCGATAAACTCATCTTT.

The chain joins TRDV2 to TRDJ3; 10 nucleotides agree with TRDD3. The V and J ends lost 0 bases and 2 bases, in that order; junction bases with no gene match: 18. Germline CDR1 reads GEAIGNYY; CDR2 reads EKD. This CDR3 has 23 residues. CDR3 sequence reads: CACDTVSVRGIRGVAWDTRQMFF. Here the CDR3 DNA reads TGTGCCTGTGACACCGTATCAGTCCGGGGGATACGAGGGGTCGCCTGGGACACCCGACAGATGTTTTTC.

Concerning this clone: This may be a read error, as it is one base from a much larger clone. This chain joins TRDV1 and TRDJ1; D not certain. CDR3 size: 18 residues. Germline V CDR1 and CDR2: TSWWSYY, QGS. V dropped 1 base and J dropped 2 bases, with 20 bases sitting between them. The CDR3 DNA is TGTGCTCTTGGGGAACCCTCCCCTTACTTGGGCCCAACCGATAAACTCATCTTT. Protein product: CALGEPSPYLGPTDKLIF.

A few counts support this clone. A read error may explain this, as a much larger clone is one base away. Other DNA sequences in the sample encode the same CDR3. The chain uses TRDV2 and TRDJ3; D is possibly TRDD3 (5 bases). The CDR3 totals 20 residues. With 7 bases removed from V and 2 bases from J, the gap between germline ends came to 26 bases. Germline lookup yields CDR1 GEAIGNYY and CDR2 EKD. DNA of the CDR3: TGTGCCTGCGACCCAGTGAGGGGTGGAGAGGGGACCTGGGACACCCGACAGATGTTTTTC. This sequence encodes CACDPVRGGEGTWDTRQMFF.

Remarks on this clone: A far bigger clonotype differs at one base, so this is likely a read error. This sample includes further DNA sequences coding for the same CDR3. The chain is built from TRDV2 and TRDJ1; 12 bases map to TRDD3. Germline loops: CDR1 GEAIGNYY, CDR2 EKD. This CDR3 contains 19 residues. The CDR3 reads CACDGILGDTPSYTDKLIF. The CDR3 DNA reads TGTGCCTGTGACGGCATACTGGGGGATACTCCCTCTTACACCGATAAACTCATCTTC.

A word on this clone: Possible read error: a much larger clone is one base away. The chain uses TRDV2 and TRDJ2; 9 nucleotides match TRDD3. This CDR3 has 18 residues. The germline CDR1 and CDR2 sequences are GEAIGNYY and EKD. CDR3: CARDTYWGSNSLTAQLFF. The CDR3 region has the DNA TGTGCCCGTGACACGTACTGGGGGAGCAACTCTTTGACAGCACAACTCTTCTTT.

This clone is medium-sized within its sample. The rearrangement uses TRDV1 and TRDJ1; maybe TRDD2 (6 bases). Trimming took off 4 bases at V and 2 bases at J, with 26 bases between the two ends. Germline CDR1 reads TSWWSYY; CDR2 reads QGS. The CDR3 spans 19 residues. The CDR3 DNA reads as TGTGCTCTTGGGGGACTCCTACCCACGCGGATTGAGGGGACCGATAAACTCATCTTT. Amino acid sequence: CALGGLLPTRIEGTDKLIF.

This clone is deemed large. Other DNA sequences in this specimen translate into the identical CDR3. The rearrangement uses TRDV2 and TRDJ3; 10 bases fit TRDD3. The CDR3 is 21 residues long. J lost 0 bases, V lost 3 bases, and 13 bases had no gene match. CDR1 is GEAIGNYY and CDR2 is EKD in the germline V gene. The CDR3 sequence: CACDVVLATGGSSWDTRQMFF. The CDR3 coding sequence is TGTGCCTGTGACGTCGTTCTTGCTACTGGGGGATCCTCCTGGGACACCCGACAGATGTTTTTC.

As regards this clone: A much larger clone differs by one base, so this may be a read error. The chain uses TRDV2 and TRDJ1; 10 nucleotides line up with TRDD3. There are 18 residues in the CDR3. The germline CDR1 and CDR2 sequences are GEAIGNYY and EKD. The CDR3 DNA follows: TGTGCCTGTGACACCCTCGGACTGGGGGATCGGTCCACCGATAAACCCATCTTT. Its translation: CACDTLGLGDRSTDKPIF.

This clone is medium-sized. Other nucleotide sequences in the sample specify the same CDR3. CDR3 region: CACDTGLGDTAQLFF. The CDR3 DNA is TGTGCCTGTGACACCGGACTGGGGGATACAGCACAACTCTTCTTT. The rearrangement joins TRDV2 to TRDJ2, with 10 bases lining up with TRDD3. The CDR3 is 15 amino acids. Germline CDR1 is GEAIGNYY and CDR2 is EKD. V gave up 0 bases and J gave up 5 bases; unmatched junction bases: 2.

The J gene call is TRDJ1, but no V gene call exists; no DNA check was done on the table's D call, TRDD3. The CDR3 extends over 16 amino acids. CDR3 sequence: CACDTVGCDVTDKLIF. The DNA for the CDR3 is TGTGCCTGTGACACCGTGGGATGCGATGTGACCGATAAACTCATCTTT.

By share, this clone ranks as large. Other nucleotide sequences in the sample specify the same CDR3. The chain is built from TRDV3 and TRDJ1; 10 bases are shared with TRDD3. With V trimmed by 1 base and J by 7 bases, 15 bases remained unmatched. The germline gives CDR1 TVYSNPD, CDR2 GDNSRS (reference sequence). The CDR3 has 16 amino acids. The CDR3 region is CAFNVIGHWGIGKLIF. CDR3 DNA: TGTGCCTTTAATGTTATAGGGCACTGGGGGATCGGTAAACTCATCTTT.

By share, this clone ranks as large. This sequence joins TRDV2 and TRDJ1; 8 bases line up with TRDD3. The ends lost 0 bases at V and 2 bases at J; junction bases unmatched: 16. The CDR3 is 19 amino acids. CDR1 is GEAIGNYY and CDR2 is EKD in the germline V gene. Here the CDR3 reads CACDTLLNPGGPYTDKLIF. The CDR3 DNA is TGTGCCTGTGACACCCTCCTTAACCCTGGGGGACCGTATACCGATAAACTCATCTTT.

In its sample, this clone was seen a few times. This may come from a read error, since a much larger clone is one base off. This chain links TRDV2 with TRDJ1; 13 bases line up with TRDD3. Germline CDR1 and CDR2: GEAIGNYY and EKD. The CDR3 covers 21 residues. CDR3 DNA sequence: TGTGCCCGTGACTCGGCTCTACTGGGGGATACGCTCTCGAGGTACACCGATAAACTCATCTTT. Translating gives CARDSALLGDTLSRYTDKLIF.

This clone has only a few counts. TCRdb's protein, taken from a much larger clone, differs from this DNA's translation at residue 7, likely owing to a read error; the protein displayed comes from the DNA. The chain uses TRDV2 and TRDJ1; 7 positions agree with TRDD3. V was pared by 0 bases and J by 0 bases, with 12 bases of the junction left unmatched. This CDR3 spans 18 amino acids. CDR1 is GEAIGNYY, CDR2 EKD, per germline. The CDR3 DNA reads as TGTGCCTGTGACACCGCGGCACTGGGGACCGTGTACACCGATAAACTCATCTTT. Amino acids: CACDTAALGTVYTDKLIF.

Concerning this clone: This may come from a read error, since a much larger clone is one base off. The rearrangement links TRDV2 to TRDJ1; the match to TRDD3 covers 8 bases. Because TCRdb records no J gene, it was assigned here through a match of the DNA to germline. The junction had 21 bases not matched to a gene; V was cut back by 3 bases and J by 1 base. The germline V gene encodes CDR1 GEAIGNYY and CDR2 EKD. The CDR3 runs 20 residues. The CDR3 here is CACDPLGGKSGGHVTDKLIF. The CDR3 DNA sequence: TGTGCCTGTGACCCCCTTGGGGGGAAGTCTGGGGGACACGTCACCGATAAACTCATCTTT.

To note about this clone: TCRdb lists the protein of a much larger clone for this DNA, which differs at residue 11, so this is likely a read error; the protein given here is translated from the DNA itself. The CDR3 DNA sequence: TGTGCCTGTGATCCCGTACTGGGGGGTACCCACTCGAACACCGATAAACTCATCTTT. Protein product: CACDPVLGGTHSNTDKLIF. This chain joins TRDV2 and TRDJ1, with TRDD3 matching over 8 bases. The CDR3 has 19 residues. Trimming took 4 bases from V and 0 from J; bases not matched to a gene: 18. Germline CDR1 is GEAIGNYY and CDR2 is EKD.

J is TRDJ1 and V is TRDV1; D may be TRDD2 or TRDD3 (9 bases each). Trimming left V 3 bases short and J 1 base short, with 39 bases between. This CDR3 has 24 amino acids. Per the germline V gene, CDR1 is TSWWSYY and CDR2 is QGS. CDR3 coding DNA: TGTGCTCTTGGGGAGCCTCATTTGGCCTTCCTACGACTGGGGGAGAAGATCCCCACCGATAAACTCATCTTT. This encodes CALGEPHLAFLRLGEKIPTDKLIF.

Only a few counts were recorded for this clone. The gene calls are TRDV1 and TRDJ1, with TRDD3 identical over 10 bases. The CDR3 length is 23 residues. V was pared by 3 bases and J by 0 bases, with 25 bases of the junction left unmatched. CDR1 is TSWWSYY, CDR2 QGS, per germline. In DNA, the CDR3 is TGTGCTCTTGGGGATCCCCTTCCTCCTTTCCCGTACTGGGGGATTGGGTACACCGATAAACTCATCTTT. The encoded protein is CALGDPLPPFPYWGIGYTDKLIF.

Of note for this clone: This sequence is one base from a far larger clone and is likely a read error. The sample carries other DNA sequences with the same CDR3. The CDR3 reads CACDPALLGDMNYTDKLIF. In DNA form, the CDR3 reads TGTGCCTGTGACCCCGCCTTACTGGGGGATATGAATTACACCGATAAACTTATCTTT. The chain employs TRDV2 and TRDJ1; 11 bases are a match to TRDD3. CDR1 is GEAIGNYY and CDR2 is EKD in the germline V gene. The CDR3 is made up of 19 amino acids.

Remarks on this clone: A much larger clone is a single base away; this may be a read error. CDR3 DNA: TGTGCCCGTGACACCGCGCTTTGGGGGATACCGTACACCGATAAACTCATCTTT. Translating gives CARDTALWGIPYTDKLIF. This chain joins TRDV2 and TRDJ1; TRDD3 matches at 10 bases. The CDR3 consists of 18 residues. CDR1 is GEAIGNYY, CDR2 EKD, per germline.

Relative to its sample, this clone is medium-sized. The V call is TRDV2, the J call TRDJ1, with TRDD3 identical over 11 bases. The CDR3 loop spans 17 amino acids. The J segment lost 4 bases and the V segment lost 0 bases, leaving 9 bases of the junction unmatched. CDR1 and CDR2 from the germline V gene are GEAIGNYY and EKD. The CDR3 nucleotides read TGTGCCTGTGACACCGTCAACTGGGGGATAACTAACGATAAACTCATCTTT. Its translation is CACDTVNWGITNDKLIF.

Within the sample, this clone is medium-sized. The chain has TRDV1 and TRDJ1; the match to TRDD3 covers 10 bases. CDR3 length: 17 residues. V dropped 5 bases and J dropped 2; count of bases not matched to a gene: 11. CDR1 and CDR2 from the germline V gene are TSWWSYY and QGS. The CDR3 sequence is CALGPGGIRWGTDKLIF. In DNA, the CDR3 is TGTGCTCTTGGGCCAGGGGGGATACGCTGGGGGACCGATAAACTCATCTTT.